This T cell receptor beta chain comes out of a study of monozygotic twins with inflammatory bowel disease. For this clonotype: Its antigen remains unidentified.

Using the 5' RACE reads, TCRdb records one entry per CDR3 protein without DNA. Its clone listing holds some 450,000 distinct CDR3 sequences. CDR3 size: 15 residues. Germline values: CDR1 DFQATT, CDR2 SNEGSKA (reference sequence). Whole-study findings and limits: Whether twins were concordant or discordant made no difference to repertoire similarity, possibly from limited power.

Material: blood. This TCR was sampled from a human donor with ulcerative colitis or Crohn's disease, or a healthy co-twin of an affected twin (not recorded which). This sequence joins TRBV20-1 and TRBJ1-2; TCRdb gives TRBD1 as the D gene, but with no DNA this cannot be confirmed. This chain's CDR3 is CSARDWGDRVDGYTF.